Shown below are 27 T cell receptor beta chains from a single sample sequenced in a study of T cells in tumors after PD-1 blockade. The assay was immunoSEQ multiplex PCR, and TCRdb's table has in-frame clones only and misses some. The sample comprises approximately 47,000 clones, under 85% of which are singletons, and about 9.3% rests with the top ten. The specimen comprised PBMCs, sampled before anti-PD-1 therapy. The source is a human donor with advanced basal cell or squamous cell carcinoma (not recorded which).

This chain connects TRBV7-2 to TRBJ2-7; 9 nucleotides align to TRBD2. This CDR3 contains 15 residues. Germline CDR1 reads SGHTA; CDR2 reads FQGNSA. Losses at the gene ends were 2 bases for V and 4 bases for J; bases not matched to a gene: 6. The CDR3 region is CASSLISGSMYEQYF. The CDR3 coding sequence is TGTGCCAGCAGCTTAATTAGCGGGAGTATGTACGAGCAGTACTTC.

V usage is TRBV9 and J usage is TRBJ1-1, with 7 nucleotides matching TRBD1. The germline V gene encodes CDR1 SGDLS and CDR2 YYNGEE. The CDR3 has 12 amino acids. J was trimmed by 7 bases and V by 3 bases; bases with no gene match: 3. Here the CDR3 DNA reads TGTGCCAGCAGCGCGACAGGGTTTGAAGCTTTCTTT. It codes for CASSATGFEAFF.

The chain carries TRBV4-1 and TRBJ2-7; unclear D gene. The germline gives CDR1 MGHRA, CDR2 YSYEKL. V was cut by 0 bases and J by 12 bases, with 21 bases left in between. The CDR3 sequence is 15 residues long. CDR3 residues: CASSQDSAALSRPYF. CDR3 DNA sequence: TGCGCCAGCAGCCAAGATTCGGCGGCACTATCACGTCCGTACTTC.

The chain employs TRBV19 and TRBJ2-1, with TRBD2 identical over 7 bases. V was clipped by 6 bases and J by 9 bases; unmatched bases: 11. The CDR3 consists of 14 residues. Germline lookup yields CDR1 LNHDA and CDR2 SQIVND (reference sequence). The CDR3 region is CASRAGLPTAEQFF. Here the CDR3 DNA reads TGTGCCAGTAGAGCGGGACTCCCGACGGCTGAGCAGTTCTTC.

The J gene is TRBJ2-7, the V gene TRBV27, with 7 positions matching TRBD2. Trimming took 4 bases from V and 4 from J; bases not matched to a gene: 10. Germline V gives CDR1 MNHEY, CDR2 SMNVEV (reference sequence). The CDR3 loop spans 15 amino acids. The CDR3 sequence is CASSYSGNGLYEQYF. The CDR3 region has the DNA TGTGCCAGCAGTTACAGCGGGAATGGACTGTACGAGCAGTACTTC.

This clone is termed large. The chain links TRBV27 to TRBJ2-7; 8 nucleotides agree with TRBD1. The germline CDR1 and CDR2 sequences are MNHEY and SMNVEV (reference sequence). V dropped 4 bases and J dropped 3; count of bases not matched to a gene: 5. The CDR3 runs to 14 residues. CDR3 amino acids: CASSYRDRNYEQYF. The CDR3, as DNA: TGTGCCAGCAGTTACCGGGACAGGAACTACGAGCAGTACTTC.

The gene calls are TRBV7-3 and TRBJ2-5, with 9 nucleotides matching TRBD1. V shed 0 bases, J shed 4 bases, and the junction held 6 bases outside the gene matches. Germline V lookup: CDR1 SGHTA, CDR2 FQGTGA. This CDR3 is 16 amino acids long. CDR3 region: CASSLTTGQGGETQYF. The CDR3 coding sequence is TGTGCCAGCAGCTTAACAACGGGACAGGGTGGAGAGACCCAGTACTTC.

This clone appeared a few times. This chain joins TRBV4-1 and TRBJ2-5, with TRBD1 identical over 7 bases. The germline V gene encodes CDR1 MGHRA and CDR2 YSYEKL. The CDR3 sequence is 19 residues long. The J segment lost 2 bases and the V segment lost 3 bases, leaving 18 bases of the junction unmatched. CDR3 sequence: CASSQKTQGSTGRQETQYF. DNA of the CDR3: TGCGCCAGCAGCCAGAAAACGCAGGGCTCGACAGGGCGGCAAGAGACCCAGTACTTC.

V gene TRBV23-1 combines with J gene TRBJ2-5; D is ambiguous. TRBV23-1 is classed as an ORF, of uncertain function. The CDR3 sequence is 15 residues long. Trimming left V 0 bases short and J 1 base short, with 9 bases between. The CDR3 reads CASSQSLTFQETQYF. The CDR3 DNA reads TGCGCCAGCAGTCAATCTTTGACTTTCCAAGAGACCCAGTACTTC.

V and J are TRBV5-4 and TRBJ2-6; D may be TRBD1 (6 bases). CDR3 length: 17 residues. V lost 3 bases and J lost 0, with 13 bases in between. In germline, CDR1 is SGHNT, CDR2 YYREEE (reference sequence). This CDR3 reads CASSSGYRDSGANVLTF. For the CDR3, the DNA is TGTGCCAGCAGCTCGGGGTACAGGGACTCTGGGGCCAACGTCCTGACTTTC. Full variable domain (remainder filled in from reference TRBV5-4 and TRBJ2-6): ETGVTQSPTHLIKTRGQQVTLRCSSQSGHNTVSWYQQALGQGPQFIFQYYREEENGRGNFPPRFSGLQFPNYSSELNVNALELDDSALYLCASSSGYRDSGANVLTFGAGSRLTVL.

The rearrangement joins TRBV19 to TRBJ1-2, with 8 positions matching TRBD1. CDR1 is LNHDA, CDR2 SQIVND, per germline (reference sequence). There are 12 residues in the CDR3. Trimming removed 5 bases from V and 6 bases from J; junction bases left unmatched: 2. Here the CDR3 DNA reads TGTGCCAGTAGTGCCAGGGGGCATGGCTACACCTTC. Its translation: CASSARGHGYTF.

The V and J genes are TRBV9 and TRBJ1-1; D remains ambiguous. Looked up from germline, CDR1 is SGDLS and CDR2 is YYNGEE. The V end lost 0 bases, the J end lost 11 bases, and 11 bases lay between the germline ends. This CDR3 spans 12 amino acids. DNA of the CDR3: TGTGCCAGCAGCGTAGACGGGGAGCTGGCTTTCTTT. It codes for CASSVDGELAFF.

This clone was counted between two and nine times. V usage is TRBV11-1 and J usage is TRBJ2-4; TRBD1 might be the D (5 bases). Trimming took off 5 bases at V and 1 base at J, with 15 bases between the two ends. Germline lookup yields CDR1 SGHAT and CDR2 FQDESV (reference sequence). CDR3 length equals 16 residues. The CDR3 DNA reads as TGTGCCAGCAGCGATTTTCAGGGTATGGCCAAAAACATTCAGTACTTC. Encoded protein: CASSDFQGMAKNIQYF.

CDR3 sequence: CASSQELAGPYEQYF. For the CDR3, the DNA is TGTGCCAGCAGCCAAGAACTAGCGGGACCCTACGAGCAGTACTTC. This sequence joins TRBV3-1 (or the pseudogene TRBV3-2) and TRBJ2-7, with 10 bases that match TRBD2. From germline, CDR1 is LGHDT and CDR2 YNNKEL (reference sequence). After removal of 0 bases from V and 2 bases from J, the junction contained 1 base not matched to a gene. The CDR3 is 15 residues long.

J is TRBJ1-5 and V is TRBV27; D call uncertain. V lost 1 base, J lost 5 bases, and 15 bases lay in between. The germline V gene has CDR1 MNHEY and CDR2 SMNVEV (reference sequence). The CDR3 spans 16 residues. CDR3 DNA sequence: TGTGCCAGCAGTTTATTAGCAGAGAGTCGGGATCAGCCCCAGCATTTT. Protein product: CASSLLAESRDQPQHF.

In this sample, this clone turned up once. The chain links TRBV10-3 to TRBJ1-1, with TRBD1 matching 7 bases. Germline V CDR1 and CDR2: ENHRY, SYGVKD. Trimming took 3 bases from V and 1 from J; bases not matched to a gene: 5. The CDR3 runs to 15 residues. For the CDR3, the DNA is TGTGCCATCAGTGAAGGGGGCAGTCCGAACACTGAAGCTTTCTTT. Residues: CAISEGGSPNTEAFF.

The chain employs TRBV9 and TRBJ2-5; D ambiguous. Trimming pared 4 bases from V and 3 bases from J, leaving 19 bases between. CDR1 is SGDLS, CDR2 YYNGEE, per germline. The CDR3 sequence is 16 residues long. The CDR3 nucleotides are TGTGCCAGCAGCACTTTCCCCGGGCCTAAGGAAGAGACCCAGTACTTC. It translates to CASSTFPGPKEETQYF.

The chain employs TRBV5-1 and TRBJ2-1; 8 nucleotides agree with TRBD2. The V gene's germline CDR1 is SGHRS and CDR2 YFSETQ. The CDR3 is made up of 15 amino acids. V lost 5 bases, J lost 2 bases, and 6 bases stayed unmatched. CDR3 loop: CASSPGLDTYNEQFF. DNA of the CDR3: TGCGCCAGCAGTCCGGGACTAGATACCTACAATGAGCAGTTCTTC.

There are a few counts of this clone. The V gene is TRBV2, the J gene TRBJ2-1; D call uncertain. V gave up 4 bases and J gave up 9 bases, with 10 bases separating them. Per the germline V gene, CDR1 is SNHLY and CDR2 is FYNNEI. CDR3 length equals 12 residues. The CDR3 spells CASSGHIGEQFF. In DNA form, the CDR3 reads TGTGCCAGCAGTGGTCACATTGGTGAGCAGTTCTTC.

The gene calls are TRBV5-1 and TRBJ2-5; D unclear. V dropped 0 bases and J dropped 2 bases, with 8 bases sitting between them. The CDR3 totals 14 residues. Germline CDR1 and CDR2: SGHRS and YFSETQ. CDR3 DNA sequence: TGCGCCAGCAGCTTGGCACAGTCACAAGAGACCCAGTACTTC. This sequence encodes CASSLAQSQETQYF.

The J gene is TRBJ2-5, the V gene TRBV28; D gene uncertain. The CDR3 has 11 amino acids. Trimming left V 5 bases short and J 5 bases short, with 6 bases between. CDR1 MDHEN and CDR2 SYDVKM come from the germline V gene. The CDR3 protein is CASSPRETQYF. CDR3 bases: TGTGCCAGCAGTCCCAGGGAGACCCAGTACTTC.

The chain joins TRBV6-5 to TRBJ2-7; 7 positions agree with TRBD1. The CDR3 length is 13 residues. Germline CDR1 reads MNHEY; CDR2 reads SVGAGI. V trimming: 2 bases; J trimming: 4 bases; junction bases outside the gene matches: 2. Here the CDR3 reads CASSYLDRYEQYF. Written as DNA, the CDR3 is TGTGCCAGCAGTTACCTGGACAGGTACGAGCAGTACTTC.

The chain uses TRBV5-1 and TRBJ1-1; TRBD1 matches at 7 bases. The V gene end was trimmed by 4 bases and the J gene end by 1 base; junction bases not matched to a gene: 10. CDR1 SGHRS and CDR2 YFSETQ come from the germline V gene. There are 16 residues in the CDR3. The CDR3 loop is CASSQDPGQENTEAFF. CDR3 nucleotide sequence: TGCGCCAGCAGCCAGGACCCCGGACAGGAGAACACTGAAGCTTTCTTT. Variable domain in full (rest from reference TRBV5-1 and TRBJ1-1): KAGVTQTPRYLIKTRGQQVTLSCSPISGHRSVSWYQQTPGQGLQFLFEYFSETQRNKGNFPGRFSGRQFSNSRSEMNVSTLELGDSALYLCASSQDPGQENTEAFFGQGTRLTVV.

The V and J genes are TRBV4-2 and TRBJ2-1, with 10 nucleotides matching TRBD1. The CDR3 covers 16 residues. V lost 0 bases and J lost 6; bases outside the gene matches: 5. In germline, CDR1 is LGHNA, CDR2 YNFKEQ. The CDR3 protein is CASSQDLRTGGNEQFF. The CDR3 nucleotides read TGTGCCAGCAGCCAAGATCTTAGGACAGGGGGCAATGAGCAGTTCTTC.

The chain employs TRBV6-5 and TRBJ1-1; TRBD1 matches at 8 bases. Germline CDR1 is MNHEY and CDR2 is SVGAGI. Losses at the gene ends were 5 bases for V and 0 bases for J; bases not matched to a gene: 5. The CDR3 has 15 amino acids. CDR3 protein: CASSTSTGVNTEAFF. Written as DNA, the CDR3 is TGTGCCAGCAGTACCTCGACAGGGGTGAACACTGAAGCTTTCTTT.

The chain links TRBV5-5 to TRBJ1-2; D possibly corresponds to TRBD1 (6 bases). The CDR3 loop spans 15 amino acids. Trimming left V 0 bases short and J 3 bases short, with 12 bases between. Germline V gives CDR1 SGHKS, CDR2 YYEKEE (reference sequence). In DNA form, the CDR3 reads TGTGCCAGCAGCTTGGGTGTAGGGGGATACTATGGCTACACCTTC. This gives the protein CASSLGVGGYYGYTF.

The chain recombines TRBV18 with TRBJ2-4, with TRBD2 identical over 8 bases. Per germline, CDR1 KGHSH and CDR2 LQKENI. CDR3 length: 16 amino acids. J lost 5 bases, V lost 6 bases, and 12 bases had no gene match. The CDR3 nucleotides read TGTGCCAGCTCTAAAAGCGGACCGGGAGGGGAAAACATTCAGTACTTC. The encoded protein is CASSKSGPGGENIQYF.